This TCR beta chain was found in a study of blood T cell repertoires in COVID-19. Across the whole study: Samples came from the United States, Italy and Spain, spanning acute and convalescent COVID-19. Sources were T cells, B-cell-depleted T cells, or PBMCs; the material itself was cDNA or gDNA.

Study processing details: Reference gene primer amplification yielded estimated nucleated cell counts. Sequencing was performed with immunoSEQ multiplex PCR; in TCRdb, only in-frame clones are kept and a portion is missing. D and trimming come from the DNA, and the V and J calls and clone size come from that table. The top ten clones hold 5.5% to 8% of a sample with a few hundred thousand clones, approximately 88% of them seen once. Trimming left V 3 bases short and J 2 bases short, with 13 bases between. Germline CDR1 and CDR2: SGHNT and YYREEE (reference sequence). The CDR3 consists of 15 residues.

The sample taken for sequencing was peripheral blood. This chain connects TRBV5-4 to TRBJ2-3; D possibly corresponds to TRBD1 (6 bases). The sequence derives from a woman in her twenties or thirties who had recovered from COVID-19. CDR3 in DNA: TGTGCCAGCAGCTCGGACAGCTATTACACAGATACGCAGTATTTT. Protein product: CASSSDSYYTDTQYF. The complete variable domain, with remaining parts taken from reference TRBV5-4 and TRBJ2-3, reads ETGVTQSPTHLIKTRGQQVTLRCSSQSGHNTVSWYQQALGQGPQFIFQYYREEENGRGNFPPRFSGLQFPNYSSELNVNALELDDSALYLCASSSDSYYTDTQYFGPGTRLTVL.